The clone carrying this T cell receptor beta chain was counted ten times or more. Its antigen is not identified. V gave up 1 base and J gave up 0 bases, with 17 bases separating them. CDR1 is SGHRS, CDR2 YFSETQ, per germline. This CDR3 is 17 amino acids long. From the RT-PCR reads, TCRdb called clonotypes with MiXCR, one entry per CDR3 protein. This sample yields roughly 760,000 distinct CDR3 sequences, of which approximately 22% are seen a single time; 10% belongs to the top ten. This entry comes from a study of response to subunit inactivated influenza vaccine. Broader study findings: It was suggested by the authors that few new T cells are recruited by each seasonal influenza vaccination.

This material consisted of PBMCs from blood, taken approximately 5 days after vaccination. The J gene is TRBJ2-7, the V gene TRBV5-1; D gene uncertain. This sequence was found in a man aged 50-59 years who received an inactivated influenza vaccine. This CDR3 is CASSLTLVGLGSYEQYF. CDR3 DNA sequence: TGCGCCAGCAGCTTGACCCTCGTAGGGCTAGGCTCCTACGAGCAGTACTTC.